The 30 T cell receptor beta chains listed next were all sequenced from one sample in a study of identical twins (dated by TCRdb to 2015 to 2016). The protocol used for the library was 5' RACE. The run used an Illumina HiSeq 2000. TCRdb handled the public reads itself, with Q25 trimming in fastp and clone calling in MiXCR, and kept productive beta chains. Identical CDR3 proteins give one entry, which carries the most common genes and DNA. The sample yields 400,000 to 600,000 distinct CDR3 sequences; around 24% were counted once. Jointly, the top ten make up 0.4% to 0.6% of the sample. This same sample was also taken into another study, of yellow fever vaccine responses in identical twins.

The sample comprised CD4+ T cells sorted from blood. The receptors come from a woman aged 18-30 years in good health.

CDR3 in DNA: TGTGCCAGCAGTTTCCAGACAGGAGATGCAAATCAGCCCCAGCATTTT. It encodes CASSFQTGDANQPQHF. The chain recombines TRBV12-3 or TRBV12-4 with TRBJ1-5, with a weak D call TRBD1 (6 bases). Trimming pared 3 bases from V and 4 bases from J, leaving 16 bases between. There are 16 residues in the CDR3.

V gene TRBV3-1 combines with J gene TRBJ1-6, with D possibly TRBD1 on 5 matching bases. Trimming took 8 bases from V and 9 from J, leaving 11 bases between them. The CDR3 runs to 12 residues. Germline CDR1 and CDR2: LGHDT and YNNKEL (reference sequence). The CDR3 protein is CASGTMVSPLHF. CDR3 nucleotides: TGTGCCAGCGGGACTATGGTTTCACCCCTCCACTTT.

This clonotype was detected a few times. The V and J genes are TRBV29-1 and TRBJ1-2; D ambiguous. CDR1 is SQVTM, CDR2 ANQGSEA, per germline. The V gene lost 4 bases and the J gene lost 1 base, with 4 bases spanning the gap. The CDR3 is made up of 11 amino acids. The CDR3, as DNA: TGCAGCGTTGTCAGTAACTATGGCTACACCTTC. This translates into CSVVSNYGYTF.

This clonotype appeared a single time. The chain links TRBV5-5 to TRBJ2-3, with TRBD1 identical over 11 bases. The CDR3 sequence is 14 residues long. J lost 6 bases, V lost 3 bases, and 3 bases had no gene match. Germline V gene lookup returns CDR1 SGHKS and CDR2 YYEKEE (reference sequence). The CDR3 here is CASSSGQGGDTQYF. CDR3 bases: TGTGCCAGCAGCTCGGGACAGGGGGGGGATACGCAGTATTTT. The variable domain in full, completed from reference TRBV5-5 and TRBJ2-3, reads DAGVTQSPTHLIKTRGQQVTLRCSPISGHKSVSWYQQVLGQGPQFIFQYYEKEERGRGNFPDRFSARQFPNYSSELNVNALLLGDSALYLCASSSGQGGDTQYFGPGTRLTVL.

This sequence joins TRBV5-1 and TRBJ2-3; 7 bases align to TRBD1. J lost 0 bases, V lost 0 bases, and 7 bases had no gene match. Germline V lookup: CDR1 SGHRS, CDR2 YFSETQ. This CDR3 is 17 amino acids long. The CDR3 spells CASSLATGFTSTDTQYF. The CDR3 DNA follows: TGCGCCAGCAGCTTGGCGACAGGGTTTACTAGCACAGATACGCAGTATTTT.

The CDR3 here is CASRRGLAGLTGELFF. The CDR3 DNA follows: TGTGCCAGCAGACGAGGACTAGCGGGACTAACCGGGGAGCTGTTTTTT. The chain has TRBV6-1 and TRBJ2-2; 12 bases line up with TRBD2. From germline, CDR1 is MNHNS and CDR2 SASEGT. V dropped 6 bases and J dropped 5; count of bases not matched to a gene: 7. CDR3 size: 16 residues.

This clonotype was picked up a small number of times. This rearrangement joins TRBV3-1 to TRBJ1-3; no clear D. V shed 0 bases and J shed 0 bases, with 12 bases lying between them. This CDR3 spans 17 amino acids. Germline V gene data show CDR1 as LGHDT and CDR2 as YNNKEL (reference sequence). CDR3 bases: TGTGCCAGCAGCCAAGACGCCAGAGGTTTCTCTGGAAACACCATATATTTT. It yields the protein CASSQDARGFSGNTIYF.

The rearrangement links TRBV24-1 to TRBJ2-3; 9 bases line up with TRBD1. This CDR3 spans 17 amino acids. J was trimmed by 2 bases and V by 3 bases; bases with no gene match: 8. CDR1 is KGHDR and CDR2 is SFDVKD in the germline V gene. Here the CDR3 reads CATSDGGTGPLTDTQYF. For the CDR3, the DNA is TGTGCCACCAGTGATGGTGGGACAGGGCCCCTCACAGATACGCAGTATTTT.

Ten or more counts support this clonotype. This chain joins TRBV5-1 and TRBJ2-2; TRBD2 matches at 13 bases. Trimming removed 2 bases from V and 7 bases from J; junction bases left unmatched: 8. Per the germline V gene, CDR1 is SGHRS and CDR2 is YFSETQ. CDR3 length equals 17 residues. CDR3 amino acids: CASSLSGLAGVDGELFF. The CDR3 DNA reads TGCGCCAGCAGCTTATCCGGACTAGCGGGAGTGGACGGGGAGCTGTTTTTT.

This sequence joins TRBV9 and TRBJ2-4; D not resolved. The CDR3 extends over 14 amino acids. CDR1 and CDR2 (germline): SGDLS, YYNGEE. Trimming took off 0 bases at V and 5 bases at J, with 9 bases between the two ends. Here the CDR3 DNA reads TGTGCCAGCAGCGTAGTTTTCCGACAAAACATTCAGTACTTC. This codes for CASSVVFRQNIQYF.

This clonotype has a handful of counts. In nucleotides, the CDR3 is TGTGCCACCCGACTAGGGGAAGAGACCCAGTACTTC. This sequence encodes CATRLGEETQYF. The chain carries TRBV10-3 and TRBJ2-5; D might be TRBD2 (6 bases). Deletions cut 10 bases from V and 3 bases from J, with 12 bases between. This CDR3 has 12 amino acids. Germline assignment: CDR1 ENHRY and CDR2 SYGVKD.

V and J are TRBV28 and TRBJ2-3, with D perhaps matching TRBD2 (6 bases). In germline, CDR1 is MDHEN, CDR2 SYDVKM. The CDR3 is 14 residues long. V was clipped by 3 bases and J by 6 bases, with 13 bases between them. CDR3 residues: CASSFKGGRDTQYF. In DNA form, the CDR3 reads TGTGCCAGCAGTTTCAAGGGAGGCAGGGATACGCAGTATTTT.

This chain links TRBV5-1 with TRBJ2-2, with 7 nucleotides matching TRBD1. CDR3 length: 16 amino acids. Germline-derived CDR1 and CDR2 are SGHRS and YFSETQ. V trimming: 6 bases; J trimming: 4 bases; junction bases outside the gene matches: 12. The CDR3 DNA reads as TGCGCCAGCACCCTATCGACAGGGCTCGGCACCGGGGAGCTGTTTTTT. Translation gives CASTLSTGLGTGELFF.

V is TRBV7-9 and J is TRBJ2-1, with D uncertain. The germline V gene has CDR1 SEHNR and CDR2 FQNEAQ (reference sequence). The CDR3 length is 14 residues. Trimming left V 4 bases short and J 3 bases short, with 10 bases between. DNA of the CDR3: TGTGCCAGCAGCTCTCAGGCTAGCTACAATGAGCAGTTCTTC. Protein product: CASSSQASYNEQFF.

This clonotype was seen a few times. The rearrangement links TRBV20-1 to TRBJ2-3, with 14 bases identical to TRBD2. Germline-derived CDR1 and CDR2 are DFQATT and SNEGSKA (reference sequence). V dropped 0 bases and J dropped 1; count of bases not matched to a gene: 9. The CDR3 has 19 amino acids. CDR3 loop: CSARERPGLAGAGTDTQYF. The CDR3, as DNA: TGCAGTGCTAGAGAGCGCCCGGGACTAGCGGGAGCTGGCACAGATACGCAGTATTTT.

This clonotype was counted a few times. J is TRBJ2-1 and V is TRBV5-1; D is unclear. Trimming left V 2 bases short and J 10 bases short, with 19 bases between. Germline V gene sequence: CDR1 SGHRS, CDR2 YFSETQ. The CDR3 has 15 amino acids. The CDR3 bases are TGCGCCAGCAGCTTTCCCCGGCCTATACCCCAGGAGCAGTTCTTC. Its translation is CASSFPRPIPQEQFF.

This chain joins TRBV11-2 and TRBJ2-7; tentatively, D is TRBD1 (6 bases). V lost 6 bases, J lost 3 bases, and 21 bases lay in between. Per germline, CDR1 SGHAT and CDR2 FQNNGV. This CDR3 has 16 amino acids. This chain's CDR3 is CASRYVKTGPFYEQYF. CDR3 in DNA: TGTGCCAGCAGATACGTGAAGACAGGCCCTTTCTACGAGCAGTACTTC.

This clonotype appeared a single time. The V call is TRBV12-3 or TRBV12-4, the J call TRBJ1-3; TRBD1 agrees at 9 bases. The CDR3 covers 15 residues. The junction had 5 bases not matched to a gene; V was cut back by 5 bases and J by 3 bases. CDR3 residues: CASSEQGAIGNTIYF. For the CDR3, the DNA is TGTGCCAGCAGTGAACAGGGGGCGATTGGAAACACCATATATTTT.

This clonotype has just a few counts. The chain couples TRBV20-1 to TRBJ2-1, with D unclear. V lost 4 bases and J 0 bases, leaving 10 bases between the germline ends. Per the germline V gene, CDR1 is DFQATT and CDR2 is SNEGSKA (reference sequence). This CDR3 region has 14 residues. As DNA, the CDR3 is TGCAGTGCTAACCCGTCCAGCTCCTACAATGAGCAGTTCTTC. It encodes CSANPSSSYNEQFF.

The V call is TRBV19, the J call TRBJ2-2, with D tentatively TRBD2 (6 bases). The CDR3 spans 15 residues. V was trimmed by 7 bases and J by 7 bases, leaving 19 bases between them. Germline CDR1 LNHDA, CDR2 SQIVND (reference sequence). CDR3 bases: TGTGCCAGTACCCCATTTGGAGGGAATTACGGGGAGCTGTTTTTT. Protein sequence: CASTPFGGNYGELFF.

This clonotype occurred a few times. This rearrangement joins TRBV7-2 to TRBJ2-5, with D possibly matching TRBD1 (7 bases). The CDR3 contains 15 residues. The V end was cut by 2 bases, the J end by 5 bases, with 15 bases between. Germline CDR1 reads SGHTA; CDR2 reads FQGNSA. The CDR3 DNA follows: TGTGCCAGCAGCTTACAGAGGACAGGAGGGGAGACCCAGTACTTC. Amino acid sequence: CASSLQRTGGETQYF.

The chain links TRBV12-3 or TRBV12-4 to TRBJ2-7; 12 positions agree with TRBD2. The length of the CDR3 is 15 residues. The V and J ends lost 6 bases and 1 base, in that order; junction bases with no gene match: 4. The CDR3 here is CASRTSGSRSYEQYF. CDR3 sequence (DNA): TGTGCCAGCAGGACTAGCGGGAGTAGGTCCTACGAGCAGTACTTC.

The chain couples TRBV12-3 or TRBV12-4 to TRBJ1-5; TRBD1 matches 8 bases. V trimming: 7 bases; J trimming: 0 bases; junction bases outside the gene matches: 5. There are 15 residues in the CDR3. CDR3 coding DNA: TGTGCCAGCATCGGACAGGGATATAGCAATCAGCCCCAGCATTTT. Translation: CASIGQGYSNQPQHF.

The table lists this clonotype with a few counts. The chain uses TRBV6-4 and TRBJ2-3, with D hard to call. This CDR3 has 13 amino acids. V lost 5 bases and J lost 6, with 12 bases in between. Germline V gene data show CDR1 as MRHNA and CDR2 as SNTAGT. In DNA, the CDR3 is TGTGCCAGCAGTCCATACGGCGCGGATACGCAGTATTTT. Translating gives CASSPYGADTQYF.

The V and J genes are TRBV10-2 and TRBJ1-5; TRBD1 matches 9 bases. V shed 6 bases and J 2 bases; nucleotides not matched to a gene: 5. Germline values: CDR1 WSHSY, CDR2 SAAADI. The CDR3 runs to 15 residues. The CDR3 region is CASRPDRGGNQPQHF. Here the CDR3 DNA reads TGCGCCAGCAGACCCGACAGGGGGGGCAATCAGCCCCAGCATTTT.

This clonotype was counted only a few times. V gene TRBV10-3 combines with J gene TRBJ2-3; perhaps TRBD1 as D (5 bases). Trimming shortened V by 6 bases and J by 2 bases, and 6 bases separated the two germline ends. CDR1 and CDR2 (germline): ENHRY, SYGVKD. The CDR3 length is 12 residues. CDR3 coding DNA: TGTGCCATCAGAGGGGACACAGATACGCAGTATTTT. Its protein product is CAIRGDTDTQYF.

This clonotype was seen only a few times. The rearrangement joins TRBV29-1 to TRBJ2-5, with D possibly matching TRBD1 (6 bases). This CDR3 comprises 14 residues. Germline loops: CDR1 SQVTM, CDR2 ANQGSEA. V was clipped by 4 bases and J by 0 bases, with 12 bases between them. Here the CDR3 reads CSVVGTTYQETQYF. The CDR3 nucleotides read TGCAGCGTTGTTGGGACAACGTACCAAGAGACCCAGTACTTC.

The chain couples TRBV7-2 to TRBJ2-3; TRBD1 might be the D (5 bases). Between the trimmed V and J ends, which lost 4 bases and 0 bases, there was a span of 11 bases. Germline V gives CDR1 SGHTA, CDR2 FQGNSA. The CDR3 totals 15 residues. The CDR3 coding sequence is TGTGCCAGCAGCTCCAGGGTGTTGAGCACAGATACGCAGTATTTT. Amino acid sequence: CASSSRVLSTDTQYF.

The chain carries TRBV20-1 and TRBJ2-5; D call uncertain. Germline assignment: CDR1 DFQATT and CDR2 SNEGSKA (reference sequence). The CDR3 is 11 residues long. V gave up 6 bases and J gave up 0 bases, with 5 bases separating them. CDR3 DNA: TGCAGTGCCCCCAACCAAGAGACCCAGTACTTC. Residues: CSAPNQETQYF.

This chain joins TRBV20-1 and TRBJ2-1; 10 positions match TRBD1. V gave up 3 bases and J gave up 14 bases; unmatched junction bases: 7. Germline V CDR1 and CDR2: DFQATT, SNEGSKA (reference sequence). CDR3 size: 12 residues. CDR3 bases: TGCAGTGCTAGTTGGATGGGACAGGGGAAGTTCTTC. Protein sequence: CSASWMGQGKFF.